This record covers a single T cell receptor (beta chain). This table comes from immunoSEQ multiplex PCR, and its TCRdb copy is limited to in-frame clones, with some not included. The sample records over 300,000 clones, around 89% being singletons. These data come from a study of blood T cell repertoires in COVID-19. There are 14 residues in the CDR3. From germline, CDR1 is MNHEY and CDR2 SVGAGI. Trimming at V came to 4 bases and at J to 4 bases, leaving 6 bases not matched to a gene. The sequencing sample was made of peripheral blood. This chain links TRBV6-5 with TRBJ1-1; 7 positions agree with TRBD1. The receptor was derived from a man between 18 and 35 years old who had recovered from COVID-19. The CDR3 reads CASSSWTGRTEAFF. The CDR3 DNA reads TGTGCCAGCAGTTCTTGGACAGGACGCACTGAAGCTTTCTTT.